These T cell receptor beta chains were read from a single sample in a study of shared clonotypes between healthy human individuals. Profiled with immunoSEQ multiplex PCR; TCRdb holds only in-frame clones, not every one. The sample includes 2 million to 2.5 million clones, 93% seen only once; the top ten take roughly 1.8%. The sample comprised naive CD8+ T cells from PBMCs. These receptors were collected from a man aged 18 to 30 in good health. Some clones in this sample may be carry-over from other donors' samples. Both conserved end residues are part of each CDR3. Each record gives: J gene, D gene, V gene, clone size, CDR3 length, CDR3 protein, CDR3 DNA. D genes are given only for firm matches. Some rows have no size entry. The others give once, few or many, or a class for an expanded clone.

>TRBJ2-7|NA|TRBV4-1|once|14
CASSQDDSSYEQYF
TGCGCCAGCAGCCAAGATGACTCCTCCTACGAGCAGTACTTC
>TRBJ1-1|TRBD1|TRBV30|NA|12
CAWERTGEKAFF
TGTGCCTGGGAAAGGACAGGGGAAAAAGCTTTCTTT
>TRBJ2-1|NA|TRBV6-5|NA|15
CASSYSGSLVNEQFF
TGTGCCAGCAGTTATAGCGGTTCACTGGTAAATGAGCAGTTCTTC
>TRBJ2-7|TRBD1|TRBV11-2|NA|16
CASSSGPGTGAYEQYF
TGTGCCAGCAGCTCGGGCCCCGGGACAGGGGCCTACGAGCAGTACTTC
>TRBJ1-1|NA|TRBV10-3|once|13
CAIRGDRNTEAFF
TGTGCCATCAGAGGGGATAGAAACACTGAAGCTTTCTTT
>TRBJ2-3|TRBD2|TRBV19|NA|16
CASTPGLAGGPDTQYF
TGTGCCAGTACCCCGGGACTAGCGGGAGGGCCAGATACGCAGTATTTT
>TRBJ2-5|NA|TRBV6-6|once|16
CASRPFKGIIKETQYF
TGTGCCAGCAGGCCCTTTAAGGGGATAATCAAAGAGACCCAGTACTTC
>TRBJ2-4|NA|TRBV7-9|NA|18
CASSLTLPTGADKNIQYF
TGTGCCAGCAGCCTTACGTTACCGACCGGGGCGGACAAAAACATTCAGTACTTC
>TRBJ2-1|TRBD2|TRBV5-1|NA|15
CASSPLAGTYNEQFF
TGCGCCAGCAGCCCACTAGCGGGGACCTACAATGAGCAGTTCTTC
>TRBJ2-7|NA|TRBV27|NA|11
CASRRGYEQYF
TGTGCCAGCCGAAGGGGCTACGAGCAGTACTTC
>TRBJ1-1|NA|TRBV5-4|few|15
CASSYGSPEGTEAFF
TGTGCCAGCAGTTACGGTTCGCCAGAGGGCACTGAAGCTTTCTTT
>TRBJ2-5|TRBD2|TRBV5-4|NA|14
CASSGTSVEETQYF
TGTGCCAGCAGCGGTACTAGCGTTGAAGAGACCCAGTACTTC
>TRBJ2-1|TRBD2|TRBV9|few|17
CASSGRTSGFSYNEQFF
TGTGCCAGCAGCGGAAGGACTAGCGGATTCTCCTACAATGAGCAGTTCTTC
>TRBJ2-1|TRBD2|TRBV11-2|NA|15
CASSWSGGRYNEQFF
TGTGCCAGCAGCTGGTCTGGCGGGAGGTACAATGAGCAGTTCTTC
>TRBJ1-5|TRBD1|TRBV19|NA|13
CASRTGIHQPQHF
TGTGCCAGTAGGACAGGGATCCATCAGCCCCAGCATTTT
>TRBJ2-3|NA|TRBV28|NA|14
CASSLTPNTDTQYF
TGTGCCAGCAGTTTAACTCCCAACACAGATACGCAGTATTTT
>TRBJ2-2|NA|TRBV6-6|NA|13
CASSYIGGRELFF
TGTGCCAGCAGTTACATTGGTGGTAGGGAGCTGTTTTTT
>TRBJ1-2|TRBD1|TRBV9|few|15
CASSDDRGPNYGYTF
TGTGCCAGCAGCGACGACAGGGGTCCTAACTATGGCTACACCTTC
>TRBJ2-3|TRBD2|TRBV30|NA|16
CAWSVGASGLSDTQYF
TGTGCCTGGAGTGTCGGGGCTAGCGGGTTATCAGATACGCAGTATTTT
>TRBJ1-1|TRBD1|TRBV27|NA|15
CASSSGTGWGTEAFF
TGTGCCAGCAGTTCGGGGACAGGTTGGGGAACTGAAGCTTTCTTT
>TRBJ2-1|NA|TRBV7-6|NA|13
CASSPGKRGEQFF
TGTGCCAGCTCCCCCGGGAAGCGAGGCGAGCAGTTCTTC
>TRBJ1-1|NA|TRBV5-3|NA|13
CARRRDPGTEAFF
TGTGCCAGAAGACGAGACCCAGGGACTGAAGCTTTCTTT
>TRBJ2-7|TRBD1|TRBV19|NA|14
CASSTTGDWDEQYF
TGTGCCAGTAGTACCACAGGGGATTGGGACGAGCAGTACTTC
>TRBJ1-1|NA|TRBV27|NA|12
CASSPPGPEAFF
TGTGCCAGCAGTCCCCCGGGTCCTGAAGCTTTCTTT
>TRBJ2-7|NA|TRBV4-1|once|15
CASSQERSGQNEQYF
TGCGCCAGCAGCCAAGAGAGGTCGGGCCAAAACGAGCAGTACTTC
>TRBJ2-7|NA|TRBV9|NA|14
CASSPSGSVYEQYF
TGTGCCAGCAGCCCGAGCGGGTCGGTCTACGAGCAGTACTTC
>TRBJ1-2|NA|TRBV19|NA|15
CASSITGGTNYGYTF
TGTGCCAGTAGTATCACAGGAGGGACTAACTATGGCTACACCTTC
>TRBJ2-2|NA|TRBV5-6|NA|15
CASSRKKLATGELFF
TGTGCCAGCAGCAGAAAAAAGCTGGCCACCGGGGAGCTGTTTTTT
>TRBJ2-5|TRBD1|TRBV25-1|NA|16
CASSEWGTGLQETQYF
TGTGCCAGCAGTGAATGGGGGACAGGACTCCAAGAGACCCAGTACTTC
>TRBJ2-2|NA|TRBV28|NA|17
CATATLGLPPGTGELFF
TGTGCCACCGCTACATTGGGGCTCCCCCCCGGCACCGGGGAGCTGTTTTTT
>TRBJ2-1|NA|TRBV12-1|NA|14
CASNSSEATNEQFF
TGTGCCAGCAACTCGAGTGAAGCGACCAATGAGCAGTTCTTC
>TRBJ2-7|TRBD1|TRBV11-2|NA|15
CASSPDRERANEQYF
TGTGCCAGCAGCCCTGACAGGGAGAGGGCAAACGAGCAGTACTTC
>TRBJ2-1|TRBD1|TRBV5-4|NA|14
CASSLRTGTNEQFF
TGTGCCAGCAGCCTTCGGACAGGGACGAATGAGCAGTTCTTC
>TRBJ2-7|NA|TRBV28|NA|14
CASSLRGASYEQYF
TGTGCCAGCAGTTTACGGGGGGCGTCCTACGAGCAGTACTTC
>TRBJ2-5|NA|TRBV19|NA|14
CASTPGGGAETQYF
TGTGCCAGTACCCCAGGCGGGGGCGCGGAGACCCAGTACTTC
>TRBJ2-3|NA|TRBV4-1|NA|15
CASSQVYLYTDTQYF
TGCGCCAGCAGCCAAGTATACCTGTACACAGATACGCAGTATTTT
>TRBJ1-1|NA|TRBV27|NA|13
CASSLWPNTEAFF
TGTGCCAGCAGTTTATGGCCGAACACTGAAGCTTTCTTT
>TRBJ2-3|NA|TRBV4-2|NA|19
CASSLAGQGLYQYTDTQYF
TGTGCCAGCAGCCTCGCGGGGCAGGGCCTCTATCAATACACAGATACGCAGTATTTT
>TRBJ1-5|TRBD1|TRBV6-1|once|15
CASTRWDRGNQPQHF
TGTGCCAGCACTCGATGGGACAGGGGCAATCAGCCCCAGCATTTT
>TRBJ2-7|TRBD2|TRBV7-8|NA|15
CASSLILAGVYEQYF
TGTGCCAGCAGCTTAATTCTAGCGGGAGTCTACGAGCAGTACTTC
>TRBJ2-7|TRBD2|TRBV5-4|NA|15
CASSFTSGSSDGQYF
TGTGCCAGCAGCTTTACTAGCGGGAGTTCGGACGGGCAGTACTTC
>TRBJ1-3|NA|TRBV4-2|NA|20
CASSLDPGPSGGSSGNTIYF
TGTGCCAGCAGCCTGGATCCGGGGCCAAGCGGCGGGAGCTCTGGAAACACCATATATTTT